The T cell receptor (beta chain) under discussion was sequenced for a study of T cell changes during pregnancy in multiple sclerosis. Measured with immunoSEQ multiplex PCR; TCRdb has only the in-frame clones, and not every one. The data show around 110,000 clones, around 90% seen once. The germline gives CDR1 ENHRY, CDR2 SYGVKD. V lost 7 bases, J lost 0 bases, and 13 bases lay in between. The CDR3 spans 14 residues. The TCR comes from a female donor with multiple sclerosis, enrolled in a pregnancy study. V and J are TRBV10-3 and TRBJ2-7, with D possibly being TRBD2 (6 bases). This sample comprised peripheral blood, obtained after pregnancy. CDR3 bases: TGTGCCATCAAGGGAGGCGCTAACTCCTACGAGCAGTACTTC. This encodes CAIKGGANSYEQYF.